This T cell receptor beta chain was obtained from a study of spatial heterogeneity in lung cancer (dated by TCRdb to between 2018 and 2021). In the study overall: Donors were 72 patients with early-stage, untreated non-small cell lung cancer from the lung TRACERx cohort. More beta-chain than alpha-chain transcripts were consistently detected, likely reflecting higher beta-chain transcript abundance. Some blood samples were taken at disease recurrence, and the median time to first recurrence was 350 to 450 days. Both alpha and beta chains were TCR-sequenced in samples taken at surgery, namely 220 tumor regions, around 70 matched nontumor lung samples and approximately 58 PBMC samples. The study linked features of the TCR repertoire to counts of nonsynonymous mutations, which were determined by whole-exome sequencing of tumor tissue. In non-small cell lung cancer, the study quantitatively compared TCR alpha and beta repertoires across several tumor regions, matched nontumor lung, and blood. In the raw uncorrected reads, each unique combination of TCR and UMI appeared on average more than ten times. What the research found in general, with its limitations: Ubiquitous expanded tumor TCRs were found in blood more often at tumor resection than at routine follow-up. Additional single-cell paired TCR alpha and beta sequencing was considered necessary to confirm, at a functional level, the hypothesis that regional TCRs recognize regional mutations.

The CDR3, cysteine through phenylalanine, is 16 amino acids long. Of all the DNA, just the CDR3 is kept, 48 bases in frame from base 1. From V the trimming removes 3 bases and from J it removes 3 bases, while the gene matches leave 6 bases of the junction unaccounted for. CDR1 and CDR2, looked up from the germline V gene (reference sequence), are SEHNR and FQNEAQ. The meaning of the sample's time point label: blood taken at disease recurrence. Whole RNA extracted from tumor and nontumor lung tissue, or from cryopreserved PBMC samples, was used for TCR sequencing without cell sorting. Only patients for whom sufficient RNA was available from at least two tumor regions were selected for TCR sequencing. Receptor libraries were prepared by 5' RACE. The sequencer listed for this sample is NextSeq 500. The TCR library protocol attached a unique molecular identifier to each TCR cDNA molecule to allow correction of PCR and sequencing errors. The original methods were these. TCR identification, UMI-based error correction and CDR3 extraction were performed with Decombinator tools. TCRs above a frequency of 2 per 1,000, corresponding to the top 1% of the tumor frequency distribution, were defined as expanded. Rényi diversity was computed with the R vegan package after subsampling each repertoire 100 times to 5,000 TCRs. CDR3 similarity networks were constructed using string-kernel similarity of amino acid triplets, with links drawn between CDR3s whose pairwise similarity was above 0.82. The public reads were reprocessed in TCRdb via fastp at Q25 and MiXCR, keeping in-frame beta chains. Under each unique CDR3 protein, matching rows form one entry showing the most common genes and DNA. It is TCRdb's table, rather than the study itself, that gives the V and J calls and clone size. This sample holds 8,000 to 10,000 distinct CDR3 sequences; approximately 3.9% were observed only once. The ten largest clones take up around a sixth of the sample.

This clonotype was seen at least ten times. It has no known antigen specificity. One base away there is no much larger clone; base qualities are not given. This beta chain was picked up by a library intended for alpha chains and is off target, so its count carries little meaning. The sample consisted of PBMCs, taken at recurrence. The receptor was derived from a female donor with early-stage non-small cell lung cancer. The rearrangement combines TRBV7-9 with TRBJ2-4, and TRBD2 aligns with 9 junction nucleotides. The DNA is TGTGCCAGCAGCTTGCGGGAGGGGCTCGGCAAAAACATTCAGTACTTC. This gives the protein CASSLREGLGKNIQYF.